These T cell receptor beta chains were read from a single sample in a study of blood T cell repertoires in COVID-19. Libraries were prepared by immunoSEQ multiplex PCR; TCRdb keeps only in-frame clonotypes and omits some of them. The table shows approximately 450,000 clones, with 85% to 90% occurring only once. Input material: PBMCs or T cells enriched from blood (not recorded which). The receptor source for this set is a young man who had recovered from COVID-19. Each CDR3 is given with its conserved first and last residue. The D gene is left open where the match is weak. Clone size is shown for a subset of rows, as once, few, many or a class of expanded clone.

D	size	V	J	CDR3	DNA
-	-	TRBV19	TRBJ1-6	CASSTRQVNSPLHF	TGTGCCAGTAGTACCCGACAGGTGAATTCACCCCTCCACTTT
-	-	TRBV18	TRBJ2-3	CASSPYFTDTQYF	TGTGCCAGCTCACCATACTTCACAGATACGCAGTATTTT
TRBD1	-	TRBV10-1	TRBJ2-1	CASARDSHNEQFF	TGCGCCAGCGCCCGGGACAGCCACAATGAGCAGTTCTTC
-	-	TRBV28	TRBJ1-5	CASSLQATNQPQHF	TGTGCCAGCAGTTTACAAGCAACCAATCAGCCCCAGCATTTT
-	-	TRBV5-1	TRBJ2-5	CASSYRGQETQYF	TGCGCCAGCAGCTACCGGGGACAAGAGACCCAGTACTTC
TRBD2	once	TRBV5-4	TRBJ2-7	CASSPGASGRNEQYF	TGTGCCAGCAGCCCTGGGGCTAGCGGGCGCAACGAGCAGTACTTC
-	-	TRBV5-4	TRBJ2-7	CASSSAYEQYF	TGTGCCAGCAGCTCCGCCTACGAGCAGTACTTC
-	-	TRBV18	TRBJ2-5	CASSPRTSQETQYF	TGTGCCAGCTCACCGAGGACATCCCAAGAGACCCAGTACTTC
TRBD2	-	TRBV5-6	TRBJ2-2	CASSRGLADTGELFF	TGTGCCAGCAGCCGCGGACTAGCGGACACCGGGGAGCTGTTTTTT
TRBD1	few	TRBV30	TRBJ1-3	CAWSRDRVGSGNTIYF	TGTGCCTGGAGCCGGGACAGGGTGGGGTCCGGAAACACCATATATTTT
-	-	TRBV4-1	TRBJ1-1	CASSQDPRGVLNTEAFF	TGCGCCAGCAGCCAAGATCCAAGGGGTGTGTTGAACACTGAAGCTTTCTTT
-	-	TRBV21-1	TRBJ1-5	CASDWQNRNQPQHF	TGTGCCAGCGACTGGCAGAATAGAAATCAGCCCCAGCATTTT
-	-	TRBV5-1	TRBJ1-1	CASSSKTGLGTEAFF	TGCGCCAGCAGCTCCAAGACTGGTTTGGGCACTGAAGCTTTCTTT
-	-	TRBV30	TRBJ1-6	CAWSLGPAGASPLHF	TGTGCCTGGAGTTTAGGCCCGGCGGGAGCATCACCCCTCCACTTT
-	-	TRBV12-3/TRBV12-4	TRBJ2-1	CASTTSSYNEQFF	TGTGCCAGCACCACTAGTTCCTACAATGAGCAGTTCTTC
-	-	TRBV30	TRBJ1-1	CAWRRGTEAFF	TGTGCCTGGAGACGGGGCACTGAAGCTTTCTTT
-	-	TRBV5-1	TRBJ2-2	CASSWPLDSNTGELFF	TGCGCCAGCAGCTGGCCGCTTGATTCGAACACCGGGGAGCTGTTTTTT
-	-	TRBV29-1	TRBJ2-1	CSVERDSSNEQFF	TGCAGCGTTGAAAGGGACTCCAGCAATGAGCAGTTCTTC
-	-	TRBV6-5	TRBJ2-3	CASSYSPSGSDTQYF	TGTGCCAGCAGTTACTCGCCAAGCGGGTCAGATACGCAGTATTTT
TRBD1	-	TRBV2	TRBJ1-1	CASRSLTGGMNTEAFF	TGTGCCAGCAGATCCCTTACAGGGGGAATGAACACTGAAGCTTTCTTT
-	-	TRBV5-5	TRBJ2-1	CASSLTGTDNEQFF	TGTGCCAGCAGCTTGACAGGGACCGACAATGAGCAGTTCTTC
-	-	TRBV4-1	TRBJ2-5	CASSQEGGQETQYF	TGCGCCAGCAGCCAAGAAGGGGGCCAAGAGACCCAGTACTTC
-	once	TRBV3-1/TRBV3-2	TRBJ1-2	CASSQEVGPYGYTF	TGTGCCAGCAGCCAAGAGGTGGGCCCCTATGGCTACACCTTC
TRBD1	few	TRBV7-3	TRBJ2-2	CASSLTGTGGSGELFF	TGTGCCAGCAGCTTAACGGGGACAGGGGGGTCCGGGGAGCTGTTTTTT
TRBD1	-	TRBV7-9	TRBJ2-1	CASSIWTGRNEQFF	TGTGCCAGCAGCATCTGGACAGGGCGGAATGAGCAGTTCTTC
TRBD2	-	TRBV20-1	TRBJ2-7	CSASGLAGSDYEQYF	TGCAGTGCTAGTGGACTAGCGGGATCCGACTACGAGCAGTACTTC
-	-	TRBV5-4	TRBJ1-5	CASTFRDTYQPQHF	TGTGCCAGCACCTTCCGGGACACTTATCAGCCCCAGCATTTT
-	-	TRBV28	TRBJ1-5	CASSTSYQPQHF	TGTGCCAGCAGTACCAGTTATCAGCCCCAGCATTTT
-	few	TRBV3-1/TRBV3-2	TRBJ1-1	CATGRGFMNTEAFF	TGTGCCACTGGACGGGGATTTATGAACACTGAAGCTTTCTTT
-	-	TRBV12-5	TRBJ1-2	CASGLVSLYAYTF	TGTGCTAGTGGTTTGGTAAGCCTGTATGCCTACACCTTC
-	-	TRBV28	TRBJ1-5	CASRVTGGRNQPQHF	TGTGCCAGCAGGGTGACGGGGGGTAGGAATCAGCCCCAGCATTTT
TRBD2	-	TRBV2	TRBJ2-2	CASSGSITGELFF	TGTGCCAGTAGCGGGAGTATTACCGGGGAGCTGTTTTTT
TRBD2	-	TRBV20-1	TRBJ2-1	CSASPGLADEQFF	TGCAGTGCTAGTCCGGGACTAGCGGATGAGCAGTTCTTC
-	-	TRBV19	TRBJ1-2	CASSISSYGYTF	TGTGCCAGTAGTATATCCTCCTATGGCTACACCTTC
TRBD1	-	TRBV25-1	TRBJ2-2	CASSLTGNPGELFF	TGTGCCAGCAGTTTGACAGGGAACCCCGGGGAGCTGTTTTTT
TRBD1	-	TRBV11-3	TRBJ1-4	CASSLVFRDSEDVGEKLFF	TGTGCCAGCAGCTTAGTGTTCCGGGACAGTGAGGATGTGGGTGAAAAACTGTTTTTT
TRBD2	-	TRBV15	TRBJ2-7	CATSREKPSGSGYEQYF	TGTGCCACCAGCAGAGAAAAGCCAAGCGGGAGTGGATACGAGCAGTACTTC
TRBD1	few	TRBV28	TRBJ1-2	CASSSGTASSYGYTF	TGTGCCAGCAGTTCAGGGACAGCTTCGAGCTATGGCTACACCTTC
TRBD1	-	TRBV4-2	TRBJ2-1	CASSRSPGQPYNEQFF	TGTGCCAGCAGCCGTAGCCCGGGACAGCCCTACAATGAGCAGTTCTTC
TRBD1	-	TRBV5-1	TRBJ2-7	CASSSLTGVSYEQYF	TGCGCCAGCAGCTCCTTGACAGGGGTCTCATACGAGCAGTACTTC
TRBD2	-	TRBV10-3	TRBJ2-7	CAIGQRGESYEQYF	TGTGCCATCGGCCAGCGGGGGGAGAGCTACGAGCAGTACTTC
TRBD2	-	TRBV18	TRBJ2-1	CASSPTSGLFF	TGTGCCAGCTCACCAACTAGCGGACTGTTCTTC
-	-	TRBV28	TRBJ1-1	CASSSWSGEAFF	TGTGCCAGCAGTTCATGGTCAGGTGAAGCTTTCTTT
-	-	TRBV28	TRBJ1-1	CASGANTEAFF	TGTGCCAGTGGGGCGAACACTGAAGCTTTCTTT
-	-	TRBV28	TRBJ1-2	CASSFQGYGYTF	TGTGCCAGCAGTTTTCAGGGGTATGGCTACACCTTC
-	-	TRBV7-9	TRBJ2-7	CASSLGGGIDEQYF	TGTGCCAGCAGCTTAGGGGGAGGTATTGACGAGCAGTACTTC
TRBD1	once	TRBV7-8	TRBJ1-4	CASSFRGFVGEKLFF	TGTGCCAGCAGCTTCAGGGGGTTTGTCGGTGAAAAACTGTTTTTT
-	-	TRBV15	TRBJ1-3	CATSRDSTGLAGNTIYF	TGTGCCACCAGCAGAGACTCTACAGGGTTGGCTGGAAACACCATATATTTT
-	-	TRBV6-5	TRBJ2-5	CASSYGGIQETQYF	TGTGCCAGCAGTTACGGGGGGATCCAAGAGACCCAGTACTTC
-	-	TRBV27	TRBJ1-4	CASSSLWGGQVANEKLFF	TGTGCCAGCAGTTCCCTTTGGGGAGGACAAGTCGCTAATGAAAAACTGTTTTTT
-	-	TRBV14	TRBJ2-1	CASSQRRGGYEQFF	TGTGCCAGCAGCCAACGGCGAGGCGGTTATGAGCAGTTCTTC
-	-	TRBV7-9	TRBJ2-7	CASRGSQTYEQYF	TGTGCCAGCAGGGGTAGCCAAACCTACGAGCAGTACTTC
TRBD2	-	TRBV4-1	TRBJ2-7	CASSQDATSGRREQYF	TGCGCCAGCAGCCAAGATGCAACTAGCGGGAGGCGGGAGCAGTACTTC
TRBD1	-	TRBV6-5	TRBJ1-6	CASSYRRTGLSPLHF	TGTGCCAGCAGTTATCGTAGGACAGGGCTATCACCCCTCCACTTT
TRBD2	-	TRBV18	TRBJ2-1	CASSPYSGSSYNEQFF	TGTGCCAGCTCACCATATAGCGGGAGCTCCTACAATGAGCAGTTCTTC
-	-	TRBV29-1	TRBJ2-4	CSAAARAAKNIQYF	TGCAGCGCCGCCGCCCGAGCAGCCAAAAACATTCAGTACTTC
TRBD2	-	TRBV15	TRBJ2-1	CATSRVPGTSAHEQFF	TGTGCCACCAGCAGAGTTCCCGGGACTAGCGCCCATGAGCAGTTCTTC
TRBD2	-	TRBV3-1/TRBV3-2	TRBJ2-4	CASSQDQGGGREGQNIQYF	TGTGCCAGCAGCCAAGATCAGGGAGGCGGGAGGGAGGGTCAAAACATTCAGTACTTC
-	-	TRBV7-3	TRBJ2-3	CASSATGYATDTQYF	TGTGCCAGCAGCGCCACAGGATACGCCACAGATACGCAGTATTTT